A selection of T cell receptor beta chains follows, all from one sample in a study of T cells in Graves' hyperthyroidism and ophthalmopathy. TCRdb processed the multiplex PCR reads anew with MiXCR; each CDR3 protein has one entry. Among more than 500,000 distinct CDR3 sequences listed, around 45% were seen once. The specimen sequenced was peripheral blood or thyroid tissue (not recorded which). The receptor source for this set is an adult woman with Graves' disease, either hyperthyroidism or ophthalmopathy (not recorded which). Both conserved end residues are part of each CDR3. The D gene is left open where the match is weak. Clone sizes are given selectively: once, few, many, or a class where the clone is expanded.

>.|TRBV28|.|TRBJ1-6
TGTGCCAGCAGCCTCTATGGGGGAACCAATTCACCCCTCCACTTT
CASSLYGGTNSPLHF
>.|TRBV20-1|many|TRBJ1-4
TGCAGTGCTAGAGATAACAGGGAGCTAGGAGAAAAACTGTTTTTT
CSARDNRELGEKLFF
>.|TRBV29-1|.|TRBJ1-2
TGCAGCCAGGACGGGTTCTATGGCTACACCTTC
CSQDGFYGYTF
>TRBD1|TRBV20-1|few|TRBJ2-5
TGCAGTGCCCATGTCCAGGGGGTCCAGCCCCAGTACTTC
CSAHVQGVQPQYF
>.|TRBV5-1|many|TRBJ1-1
TGCGCCAGCGGGGACATCTTCATGAACACTGAAGCTTTCTTT
CASGDIFMNTEAFF
>.|TRBV7-9|.|TRBJ1-1
TGTGCCAGCAGTTACTCCTCGGGGGGGAACACTGAAGCTTTCTTT
CASSYSSGGNTEAFF
>.|TRBV10-2|.|TRBJ1-5
TGCGCCAGCAGTGCTAGAGATCATCGTCTCGGATCAGCGCCCCAGCATTTT
CASSARDHRLGSAPQHF
>TRBD1|TRBV7-9|.|TRBJ2-5
TGTGCCAGCAGTGGTACCGGGACAGGGGGGGGGACCCAGTACTTC
CASSGTGTGGGTQYF
>.|TRBV10-3|.|TRBJ2-7
TGTGCCATCAGTGAGTCGGGGAATGGCTACGAGCAGTACTTC
CAISESGNGYEQYF
>.|TRBV29-1|.|TRBJ2-7
TGCAGCGTCGTCTTTTTGGCAGGGTCTGTTGACGAGCAGTACTTC
CSVVFLAGSVDEQYF
>.|TRBV7-2|.|TRBJ1-1
TGCGCCAGCAGCCAAGAATATTGGGCTGAAGCTTTCTTT
CASSQEYWAEAFF
>TRBD1|TRBV10-3|many|TRBJ1-1
TGTGCCATCGGGGGACAGCGAGGTGCGGCTTTCTTT
CAIGGQRGAAFF
>TRBD2|TRBV20-1|.|TRBJ2-2
TGCAGTGCCAGGGGACTAGCCTACCTCGGTTGTACCGGGGAGCTGTTTTTT
CSARGLAYLGCTGELFF
>.|TRBV6-6|many|TRBJ2-5
TGTGCCAGCAGTTATGAGGGCCACCAAGAGACCCAGTACTTC
CASSYEGHQETQYF
>TRBD1|TRBV9|many|TRBJ1-1
TGTGCCAGCAGCCCCGTGGTAGGGGGCGCATACACTGAAGCTTTCTTT
CASSPVVGGAYTEAFF
>.|TRBV19|many|TRBJ1-1
TGTGCCAGTTCTACACCACTGGGGGTGAACACTGAAGCTTTCTTT
CASSTPLGVNTEAFF
>.|TRBV10-3|many|TRBJ2-7
TGTGCCATCAGTGAGGTACAGGGCTACGAGCAGTACTTC
CAISEVQGYEQYF
>.|TRBV13|many|TRBJ1-1
TGTGCCAGCAGCCCAAATATGAACACTGAAGCTTTCTTT
CASSPNMNTEAFF
>.|TRBV2|.|TRBJ1-5
TGTGCCAGCAGCGGTCCGGGACACCGAGGGGCCCAGCATTTT
CASSGPGHRGAQHF
>.|TRBV15|.|TRBJ1-2
TGTGCCACCACCGGGGCGAATGGCTACACCTTC
CATTGANGYTF
>TRBD2|TRBV7-3|many|TRBJ2-2
TGTGCCAGCAGCTTAGGCCTAGCGGGAGTAGGGGAGCTGTTTTTT
CASSLGLAGVGELFF
>.|TRBV7-9|.|TRBJ2-7
TGTGCCAGCAGCCGGCTCGGGAGCGAGCAGTACTTC
CASSRLGSEQYF
>TRBD1|TRBV5-1|.|TRBJ2-3
TGCGCCAGCAGCTATGAACAGGGGGATACGCAGTATTTT
CASSYEQGDTQYF
>.|TRBV6-6|.|TRBJ2-1
TGTGCCATCAGTACCGCGAGCTCCTACAATGAGCAGTTCTTC
CAISTASSYNEQFF
>.|TRBV10-3|.|TRBJ2-7
TGTGCCATCAGTGAGTCCAACTACGAGCAGTACTTC
CAISESNYEQYF
>.|TRBV27|many|TRBJ1-1
TGTGCCAGTCCCTCCACCGGAAACACTGAAGCTTTCTTT
CASPSTGNTEAFF
>TRBD1|TRBV10-3|.|TRBJ1-2
TGTGCCATCAGTGAGGGGACAGGGGACTATGGCTACACCTTC
CAISEGTGDYGYTF
>TRBD2|TRBV29-1|many|TRBJ2-7
TGCAGCGGGGGACTAGCGGGTGGCTACGAGCAGTACTTC
CSGGLAGGYEQYF
>.|TRBV7-2|.|TRBJ1-2
TGTGCCAGCAGCATCGCGGTACAGAAAACTAACTATGGCTACACCTTC
CASSIAVQKTNYGYTF
>TRBD1|TRBV19|.|TRBJ1-5
TGTGCCAGTAGTAAGACAGGGCCTCATCAGCCCCAGCATTTT
CASSKTGPHQPQHF
>.|TRBV2|many|TRBJ1-6
TGTGCCAGCCGGGGGGAGTCGGTTAATTCACCCCTCCACTTT
CASRGESVNSPLHF
>TRBD1|TRBV10-3|.|TRBJ1-4
TGTGCCATCAGCCGACAGGGGAGTGAAAAACTGTTTTTT
CAISRQGSEKLFF
>.|TRBV14|many|TRBJ1-2
TGTGCCAGCAGCCAAGGACAGGCCTACACCTTC
CASSQGQAYTF
>.|TRBV2|many|TRBJ2-2
TGTGCCAGCAAATCCGGAGGGGGGCGAGGTCCCGGGGAGCTGTTTTTT
CASKSGGGRGPGELFF
>.|TRBV7-2|few|TRBJ2-7
TGTGCCAGCAGCTTACACAGTTACTACGAGCAGTACTTC
CASSLHSYYEQYF
>.|TRBV27|.|TRBJ1-1
TGTGCCAGCAGTTTGTACTTGGGTGGTGGAGCTTTCTTT
CASSLYLGGGAFF
>TRBD1|TRBV10-3|many|TRBJ1-4
TGTGCCATCGGTAGACAGGGGAGTGAAAAACTGTTTTTT
CAIGRQGSEKLFF
>.|TRBV28|many|TRBJ1-2
TGTGCCAGCAGTTTGGCAGCGAGGGGCTACACCTTC
CASSLAARGYTF
>TRBD1|TRBV20-1|few|TRBJ2-1
TGCAGTGAGGGGGGGGGGACAGGGTCGATGAATGAGCAGTTCTTC
CSEGGGTGSMNEQFF
>TRBD2|TRBV7-9|.|TRBJ2-5
TGTGCCAGCAATCGGGCTAGCGGGATCCAAGAGACCCAGTACTTC
CASNRASGIQETQYF
>.|TRBV10-3|.|TRBJ1-2
TGTGCCATCGAGGAGAACTATGGCTACACCTTC
CAIEENYGYTF
>.|TRBV7-8|many|TRBJ2-2
TGTGCCAGCACCCTAAGGGACTACACCGGGGAGCTGTTTTTT
CASTLRDYTGELFF
>.|TRBV20-1|few|TRBJ1-1
TGCAGTGCTAGAGTTAGGGTGAACACTGAAGCTTTCTTT
CSARVRVNTEAFF
>.|TRBV12-3/TRBV12-4|.|TRBJ1-6
TGTGCCAGCAGCGGGTGGGGGGCGAGTTCACCCCTCCACTTT
CASSGWGASSPLHF
>.|TRBV5-1|.|TRBJ1-6
TGCGCCAGCAGCCGGGACCCCCCCGACCAACCAAGATCACCCCTCCACTTT
CASSRDPPDQPRSPLHF
>.|TRBV29-1|.|TRBJ2-5
TGCAGCGTTGAAGATCGGACAGGCGGAGGGGAGACCCAGTACTTC
CSVEDRTGGGETQYF
>TRBD1|TRBV5-6|many|TRBJ1-2
TGTGCCAGCAGTTCCGGGACAGTTTATGGCTACACCTTC
CASSSGTVYGYTF
>.|TRBV12-3/TRBV12-4|many|TRBJ2-5
TGTGCCAGCAGTTTAGCGCGTGTCAGCCAAGAGACCCAGTACTTC
CASSLARVSQETQYF
>TRBD1|TRBV6-1|many|TRBJ2-7
TGTGCCAGCAGTGAGGGACAGGATCCCTACGAGCAGTACTTC
CASSEGQDPYEQYF
>.|TRBV7-8|.|TRBJ1-2
TGTGCCAGCAGCTTAGTCGTCCGGGGGCGGGGCTACACCTTC
CASSLVVRGRGYTF
>.|TRBV20-1|many|TRBJ2-7
TGCAGTGCTAGAGGGGCGGGTCCCTACGAGCAGTACTTC
CSARGAGPYEQYF
>.|TRBV11-2|many|TRBJ2-7
TGTGCCAGCAGCTTAGGATCAGGAGCAGACCTCTCCTACGAGCAGTACTTC
CASSLGSGADLSYEQYF
>.|TRBV27|many|TRBJ2-5
TGTGCCAGCAGTTTCCAAGGGACACCTTCGGAGACCCAGTACTTC
CASSFQGTPSETQYF
>.|TRBV7-9|.|TRBJ1-1
TGTGCCAGCAGCTGGACTAGCGGGAGAGGTCCGAACACTGAAGCTTTCTTT
CASSWTSGRGPNTEAFF